This T cell receptor (beta chain) was sequenced in a study of cytomegalovirus exposure and HLA in healthy donors (dated by TCRdb to 2015 to 2018). A note on the overall study: An earlier analysis of 587 of the donors reported over 250 Gb of sequence data and about 120 million unique TCR beta sequences obtained from approximately 180 million T cells. Approximately 300 gigabases of sequencing data and approximately 85 million unique TCR sequences were included in an early release covering several hundred HLA-typed donors. Of the roughly 430 genotyped donors, about 80% fell in the genetic ancestry cluster associated with self-reported Caucasian donors. The aim of the study was to test whether cataloging public T cell receptors could identify signatures of past pathogen exposure. The study profiled the T cell repertoires of fewer than 850 subjects by immunosequencing and related them to cytomegalovirus serostatus. A separate validation cohort of roughly 120 different subjects was used in addition to the 666-subject first cohort. The study combined high-throughput TCR immunosequencing, statistical association of individual TCRs with disease status, and machine learning to predict cytomegalovirus infection status. A later analysis re-analyzed previously published TCR beta repertoires from 660 or so donors and added high-resolution HLA genotyping to study TCR occurrence patterns. Rather than using new phenotypic data, the later analysis identified candidate immune exposures from TCR beta sequences and from how often those sequences occurred across donors. To decide whether each TCR beta V gene segment behaved as functional or pseudogenic, an earlier analysis of 587 of the donors relied on high-throughput TCR beta sequencing. Donor age, sex, ethnicity and CMV serostatus were compiled alongside the repertoire data. In a later genetic analysis, genome-wide SNP genotypes for about 55% of the 666 donors were used, and that subset was treated as a discovery cohort. Every repertoire in the discovery cohort had been generated on one and the same sequencing platform. Both class I and class II loci were covered by HLA typing, at four-digit resolution. The number of donors typed differed by locus, with about 629-630 for A, B, C, DRB1 and DQB1, around 560 for DQA1, over 600 for DPA1, and over 400 for DPB1. Because of strong linkage in the cohort, roughly five DR-DQ haplotypes were treated as single units for association and clustering. Among some 410 genotyped donors of the cohort, an average of around 240,000 unique TCR beta nucleotide sequences was sequenced per donor, of which 15% to 20% were non-productive. The full study reports these points: A total of 150 or so TCR beta chains were listed by the study as associated with cytomegalovirus. Cytomegalovirus status was reported to be diagnosed by the classifier with high specificity and sensitivity in both the original and validation cohorts. CMV serostatus was the only immune exposure information available for the cohort. A few of the identified cytomegalovirus-associated TCR beta chains were confirmed in vitro to be specific for cytomegalovirus antigens. A further reported finding was that TCR beta sequences accurately predicted the HLA-A and HLA-B alleles for most subjects in the first cohort. Most CMV-associated TCR beta chains appeared to be HLA-restricted in a later analysis, and the HLA associations seemed to be driven largely by CMV exposure. Because the 87-base-pair reads could not distinguish some IMGT-functional V segments, including TRBV6-2 and TRBV6-3, those segments were excluded. In a later analysis, around 15,000 TCR beta sequences were associated with specific HLA alleles at a false discovery rate of 0.05. When HLA alleles, especially DR and DQ, strongly co-occurred, attributing TCR associations to individual alleles was difficult. Correlated functional status among segregating V segments might reflect linkage disequilibrium, but an unknown experimental factor could not be ruled out. While some public TCRs were present in many individuals, most TCR sequences turned up only very rarely across donors. Because HLA typing was unavailable for some donors at each locus, only the typed subset was used in association tests. In a later analysis, TCR association rates were found to vary across HLA loci, with the most associated TCRs seen for DRB1 alleles and the fewest for HLA-C alleles. In a later analysis, HLA-associated TCR beta chains were found to be more clonally expanded and to have lower generation probabilities than equally common non-associated chains. Roughly uniform sequencing depth across donors was assumed in presence/absence analyses, although this assumption may not hold. It was suggested by the authors that the approach could potentially be generalized to other disease states and immunological phenotypes. An earlier analysis of approximately 530 of the donors showed that most TCR beta V segments appeared in productive rearrangements either about 87% or about 30% of the time, which broadly matched IMGT annotations. Compared with the approximately 670-donor mean, donors in an Asian-associated ancestry cluster had fewer N-insertions in productive TCRs, according to a later genetic analysis. The earlier analysis of 450 to 700 of the donors excluded some 16 rarely observed V segments, including chromosome 9 orphons, because counts were too low. A cluster of highly shared sequence variants was judged likely to represent a technical artifact of the sequencing pipeline. The cohort was sequenced for TCR beta chains only, and without alpha or paired-chain data the features that could be detected were limited. In a later genetic analysis, a missense DCLRE1C variant was associated with V-gene and J-gene trimming of TCR beta chains, and the association was replicated in an independent cohort. Several of the top co-occurrence clusters appeared to be linked to parvovirus B19, influenza, CMV and Epstein-Barr virus, according to a later analysis.

In total, 600 or so healthy bone marrow donors made up the cohort. At the time of sampling, every cohort member was nominally healthy, though immune exposures that went unrecorded were likely present. The donor was CMV seropositive and was included in the group of 250 to 350 seropositive cohort members. A peripheral blood sample was provided by each donor, and peripheral blood mononuclear cells were used for TCR beta sequencing. The Qiagen DNeasy Blood Extraction Kit was used to extract genomic DNA from the blood cell samples. On this clone: The antigen it recognizes is unknown. It has no much larger one-base neighbor in the sample; base qualities were not kept.

Libraries were built with the immunoSEQ multiplex PCR assay. The multiplex PCR relied on a mix of 60 forward primers for TCR Vbeta segments and 13 reverse primers for TCR Jbeta segments. Amplification of the CDR3 region of rearranged TCR beta genes was performed with a multiplex PCR assay on genomic DNA. The amplified TCR beta libraries were sequenced on the Illumina HiSeq System as 87-base-pair reads. Concerning the study's data processing: In a later analysis, about 80 million unique TCR beta chains were counted across the roughly 670 repertoires, and roughly 11 million of these chains were shared by at least two donors. To remove PCR and sequencing errors, raw reads were error-corrected and collapsed into unique sequences using a nearest-neighbor algorithm that merged closely related sequences. V, D and J gene segments were assigned by aligning CDR3 sequences to IMGT reference sequences. Each retained sequence needed at least a six-nucleotide match to both a V gene segment and a J gene segment. Rearrangements were called productive when the CDR3 lacked stop codons and stayed in frame with V and J; all others were non-productive. Following IMGT convention, CDR3 was defined as the stretch from the second conserved V-encoded cysteine up to the conserved J-encoded phenylalanine. In an earlier analysis of 550 to 650 of the donors, sequences lacking an unambiguous match to a single V gene segment were excluded. In an earlier analysis of approximately 500 of the donors, a V segment was called functional when productive rearrangements were above 56.7%, and segregating when the standard deviation between donors exceeded 5%. A statistical classification framework was built to diagnose cytomegalovirus status from the catalog of TCR beta chain sequences. V and J gene assignment, in a later analysis, came from comparing TCR nucleotide sequences with IMGT/GENE-DB human TR gene sequences. Using the TCRdist pipeline, a later analysis assigned CDR3 sequences along with most-parsimonious VDJ recombination scenarios. A later analysis defined each TCR beta chain by its CDR3 amino acid sequence plus V-gene family, and excluded reads lacking a unique V-gene family. A later analysis removed 600 or so highly shared, low-generation-probability nucleotide sequences to deal with suspected cross-contamination and a sequencing artifact. In a later analysis, a clonal expansion index was calculated for each public chain from normalized within-repertoire ranks of inferred template counts. In a later analysis, generation probabilities were computed with a VDJ recombination model fitted to out-of-frame rearrangements, and the resulting probabilities were checked against IGoR. In a later analysis, TCR-TCR, TCR-HLA and TCR-CMV co-occurrence was scored with hypergeometric tests, and a repertoire-size bias correction was applied to TCR pairs. A later analysis estimated false discovery rates by permuting HLA or CMV assignments 20 times. In a later analysis, co-occurring TCRs were grouped using DBSCAN, with TCRdist sequence similarity added in when clustering inside HLA-allele-positive subsets. Co-occurrence clustering excluded repertoires with fewer than 30,000 or more than 120,000 public chains, plus five with anomalous nucleotide sharing. TCRdb holds this immuneACCESS table with in-frame rearrangements only. Some clones are missing; in checked studies, unresolved V genes explain under half, and the rest has no known cause. The V and J calls and the clone size are those of that table, but D and trimming were determined from the DNA. The sample has approximately 110,000 clones on record, 70% to 80% of them singletons. Around 4.3% of the sample is in the top ten clones.

CDR1 SGHTA and CDR2 FQGNSA are derived from the germline V gene. From cysteine to phenylalanine, the CDR3 is 14 amino acids long. The read is trimmed to its CDR3 DNA, 42 bases read in frame from base 1. Ends trimmed: V by 1 base, J by 8 bases; bases unmatched to a gene: 3. The sequence came from a woman aged 35 to 49 in good health and CMV-seropositive. In this chain, TRBV7-2 is recombined with TRBJ2-1; the junction holds 9 bases that match TRBD2. The sample was PBMCs. The encoded CDR3 is CASSLGTSVDEQFF. The nucleotide sequence reads as follows: TGTGCCAGCAGCTTAGGGACTAGCGTCGATGAGCAGTTCTTC.